What follows describes a single T cell receptor (beta chain). Assay: immunoSEQ multiplex PCR; the TCRdb copy retains only in-frame clones and omits some. This repertoire shows about 360,000 clones, around 87% found once; its top ten account for 1.3%. The data are from a study of blood T cell repertoires in COVID-19. The receptor was isolated from a man aged 25-45 years who had recovered from COVID-19. Specimen: PBMCs or T cells enriched from blood (not recorded which).

The CDR3 sequence is CATSRRSGGIDTQYF. Written as DNA, the CDR3 is TGTGCCACCAGCAGACGTAGCGGGGGGATAGATACGCAGTATTTT. The rearrangement uses TRBV15 and TRBJ2-3; 10 bases fit TRBD2. After removal of 2 bases from V and 5 bases from J, the junction contained 4 bases not matched to a gene. This CDR3 region has 15 residues. The germline V gene has CDR1 LNHNV and CDR2 YYDKDF (reference sequence).